Following are 24 T cell receptor beta chains from one sample sequenced in a study of early T cells in non-severe SARS-CoV-2 infection. Each CDR3 protein gets one entry after TCRdb re-called the 5' RACE reads with MiXCR. The data show about 66,000 distinct CDR3 sequences, around 14% seen once. Sequencing was performed on whole blood. These receptors came from an adult who was a healthcare worker with PCR-confirmed SARS-CoV-2 infection or an uninfected control (not recorded which).

To note about this clonotype: An end of the junction differs from the germline gene, which may be a read error. The chain is built from TRBV6-2 or TRBV6-3 and TRBJ1-1, with D maybe TRBD1 (5 bases). In germline, CDR1 is MNHEY, CDR2 SVGEGT. This CDR3 is built from 14 residues. The CDR3 spells CASSSSGTGTEVFF. CDR3 nucleotides: TGTGCCAGCAGTTCTTCTGGGACGGGGACTGAAGTTTTCTTT.

This chain connects TRBV6-1 to TRBJ1-6, with 10 bases matching TRBD1. Unmatched junction bases numbered 3, after V lost 3 bases and J lost 7 bases. The germline V gene has CDR1 MNHNS and CDR2 SASEGT. The CDR3 is 15 residues long. The CDR3 coding sequence is TGTGCCAGCAGTGATTGGGGACAGGGGAATTCACCCCTCCACTTT. This codes for CASSDWGQGNSPLHF.

The chain uses TRBV29-1 and TRBJ1-5; possibly TRBD1 for D (6 bases). There are 13 residues in the CDR3. V was trimmed by 5 bases and J by 6 bases, leaving 14 bases between them. The germline CDR1 and CDR2 sequences are SQVTM and ANQGSEA. For the CDR3, the DNA is TGCAGCGTTCTGTTGGGGGCAGGTCAGCCCCAGCATTTT. Translating gives CSVLLGAGQPQHF.

This clonotype was observed at least ten times. The chain is built from TRBV7-6 and TRBJ2-1; 8 positions agree with TRBD2. The CDR3 totals 18 residues. Per germline, CDR1 SGHVS and CDR2 FNYEAQ. V shed 1 base, J shed 2 bases, and the junction held 10 bases outside the gene matches. The CDR3 nucleotides are TGTGCCAGCAGCTTAGGTCCCCTTCCGGGACTAGCCTACAATGAGCAGTTCTTC. Translated: CASSLGPLPGLAYNEQFF.

This clonotype has more than one count but fewer than ten. The V and J genes are TRBV28 and TRBJ1-6, with a possible D match to TRBD1 (6 bases). The CDR3 runs 15 residues. V lost 6 bases and J lost 5, with 14 bases in between. Germline V lookup: CDR1 MDHEN, CDR2 SYDVKM. The CDR3 reads CASREPTGNNSPLHF. CDR3 bases: TGTGCCAGCAGGGAACCTACAGGGAATAATTCACCCCTCCACTTT.

The chain links TRBV12-3 or TRBV12-4 to TRBJ1-6, with D uncertain. This CDR3 region has 15 residues. V lost 3 bases, J lost 7 bases, and 13 bases lay in between. CDR3 amino acids: CASSFKGGLNSPLHF. CDR3 DNA: TGTGCCAGCAGTTTCAAGGGCGGTCTCAATTCACCCCTCCACTTT.

The sample holds a few counts of this clonotype. The CDR3, as DNA: TGTGCCAGCAGTATACTCGGACGCAGCTCCTACGAGCAGTACTTC. This gives the protein CASSILGRSSYEQYF. The chain recombines TRBV6-5 with TRBJ2-7; D is unresolved. Trimming removed 5 bases at V and 0 bases at J, with 14 bases between. The germline V gene has CDR1 MNHEY and CDR2 SVGAGI. CDR3 length: 15 residues.

This clonotype counts as medium-sized. This chain links TRBV6-6 with TRBJ2-1; no definite D call. Germline CDR1 is MNHNY and CDR2 is SVGAGI (reference sequence). V gave up 6 bases and J gave up 8 bases, with 23 bases separating them. This CDR3 comprises 16 residues. This CDR3 reads CASSHTLGLIVDEQFF. In DNA, the CDR3 is TGTGCCAGCAGCCATACTCTGGGTCTTATCGTAGATGAGCAGTTCTTC.

This sequence joins TRBV20-1 and TRBJ2-7; TRBD1 might be the D (6 bases). This CDR3 is built from 14 residues. V shed 5 bases and J shed 3 bases, with 17 bases lying between them. Germline V gives CDR1 DFQATT, CDR2 SNEGSKA (reference sequence). CDR3 coding DNA: TGCAGTGCTCAGCGAAGCGAACAGGGCTACGAGCAGTACTTC. Its protein is CSAQRSEQGYEQYF.

This clonotype was found many times. The chain joins TRBV9 to TRBJ2-7; a possible D gene is TRBD2 (5 bases). The CDR3 is 15 amino acids. From germline, CDR1 is SGDLS and CDR2 YYNGEE. The V end was cut by 0 bases, the J end by 4 bases, with 14 bases between. For the CDR3, the DNA is TGTGCCAGCAGCGTAGGTGGTAGCGCAATTTACGAGCAGTACTTC. It encodes CASSVGGSAIYEQYF.

The genes are TRBV20-1 and TRBJ2-3; TRBD2 might be the D (5 bases). V was shortened by 0 bases and J by 0 bases, with 10 bases between the two germline ends. The CDR3 runs to 15 residues. Germline CDR1 reads DFQATT; CDR2 reads SNEGSKA (reference sequence). The CDR3 region is CSARDPSSSTDTQYF. The DNA for the CDR3 is TGCAGTGCTAGAGATCCTAGCTCAAGCACAGATACGCAGTATTTT.

This chain connects TRBV7-9 to TRBJ2-1, with D perhaps TRBD1 (5 bases). Trimming stripped 7 bases from V and 7 bases from J, with 11 bases between. CDR3 length: 12 residues. CDR1 and CDR2 (germline): SEHNR, FQNEAQ (reference sequence). CDR3 loop: CASTLGANEQFF. As DNA, the CDR3 is TGTGCCAGCACCCTTGGGGCTAATGAGCAGTTCTTC.

The sample holds a few counts of this clonotype. V is TRBV20-1 and J is TRBJ1-4; D not certain. CDR3 size: 18 residues. Germline V CDR1 and CDR2: DFQATT, SNEGSKA (reference sequence). V lost 0 bases, J lost 2 bases, and 19 bases lay in between. CDR3 protein: CSARDHSSAGVTNEKLFF. The CDR3, as DNA: TGCAGTGCTAGAGATCATTCGTCTGCTGGGGTTACTAATGAAAAACTGTTTTTT.

This clonotype was picked up many times. The chain has TRBV20-1 and TRBJ2-1; 11 bases align to TRBD1. The V and J ends lost 3 bases and 7 bases, in that order; junction bases with no gene match: 8. This CDR3 has 15 residues. Germline assignment: CDR1 DFQATT and CDR2 SNEGSKA (reference sequence). The CDR3 DNA is TGCAGTGCTAGGCCGGACAGGGGGCTAACGAATGAGCAGTTCTTC. This gives the protein CSARPDRGLTNEQFF.

The V gene is TRBV20-1, the J gene TRBJ1-2, with D tentatively TRBD1 (6 bases). V dropped 6 bases and J dropped 5 bases, with 16 bases sitting between them. Per the germline V gene, CDR1 is DFQATT and CDR2 is SNEGSKA (reference sequence). The CDR3 is made up of 13 amino acids. The CDR3 is CSAPMGQGYGYTF. In DNA form, the CDR3 reads TGCAGTGCCCCGATGGGTCAGGGGTATGGCTACACCTTC.

The V call is TRBV29-1, the J call TRBJ2-5; a weak D match, TRBD1 (6 bases). CDR3 length: 12 residues. Trimming took 4 bases from V and 2 from J, leaving 8 bases between them. CDR1 and CDR2 from the germline V gene are SQVTM and ANQGSEA. The CDR3 DNA is TGCAGCGTTGCTCAGGGGCAAGAGACCCAGTACTTC. Translating gives CSVAQGQETQYF.

The gene calls are TRBV5-1 and TRBJ2-2; 9 bases agree with TRBD2. CDR1 is SGHRS and CDR2 is YFSETQ in the germline V gene. Trimming took 5 bases from V and 5 from J; bases not matched to a gene: 10. The CDR3 runs to 16 residues. For the CDR3, the DNA is TGCGCCAGCAGACCCACCCAGCTAGCGGGGACCGGGGAGCTGTTTTTT. It yields the protein CASRPTQLAGTGELFF.

This clonotype has ten or more counts. The V and J genes are TRBV12-3 or TRBV12-4 and TRBJ1-2; no clear D gene. CDR3 size: 15 residues. V dropped 0 bases and J dropped 1 base, with 9 bases sitting between them. In DNA, the CDR3 is TGTGCCAGCAGTTTAGCCGGGTCGGTTAACTATGGCTACACCTTC. Protein product: CASSLAGSVNYGYTF.

A few counts support this clonotype. The V gene is TRBV28, the J gene TRBJ2-2, with D possibly TRBD1 on 7 matching bases. With 10 bases removed from V and 11 bases from J, the gap between germline ends came to 23 bases. The CDR3 is 14 residues long. Germline V gene lookup returns CDR1 MDHEN and CDR2 SYDVKM. The CDR3 coding sequence is TGTGCCACCTTAGCACCAGGGGGAGGAGGAGAGCTGTTTTTT. It specifies CATLAPGGGGELFF.

The chain links TRBV7-9 to TRBJ2-3; 9 nucleotides line up with TRBD2. Germline-derived CDR1 and CDR2 are SEHNR and FQNEAQ (reference sequence). This CDR3 has 15 residues. V shed 1 base and J 3 bases; nucleotides not matched to a gene: 2. The CDR3 is CASSLGSGSTDTQYF. CDR3 in DNA: TGTGCCAGCAGCTTAGGTAGCGGGAGTACAGATACGCAGTATTTT.

This clonotype came up once. The chain combines TRBV28 with TRBJ2-5, with 11 bases identical to TRBD2. The V gene end was trimmed by 6 bases and the J gene end by 5 bases; junction bases not matched to a gene: 8. This CDR3 is built from 15 residues. Germline V gene sequence: CDR1 MDHEN, CDR2 SYDVKM. The CDR3 protein is CASSLAGGREETQYF. The CDR3 DNA is TGTGCCAGCAGCCTAGCGGGAGGACGGGAGGAGACCCAGTACTTC. Using reference TRBV28 and TRBJ2-5 for the parts outside the CDR3, the full variable domain is DVKVTQSSRYLVKRTGEKVFLECVQDMDHENMFWYRQDPGLGLRLIYFSYDVKMKEKGDIPEGYSVSREKKERFSLILESASTNQTSMYLCASSLAGGREETQYFGPGTRLLVL.

This clonotype was counted only a few times. The chain uses TRBV5-5 and TRBJ2-3; 13 nucleotides agree with TRBD2. V shed 2 bases, J shed 0 bases, and the junction held 6 bases outside the gene matches. Germline-derived CDR1 and CDR2 are SGHKS and YYEKEE (reference sequence). There are 18 residues in the CDR3. The DNA for the CDR3 is TGTGCCAGCAGCTTACTAGCGGGAGGGCCGAGGAGCACAGATACGCAGTATTTT. It yields the protein CASSLLAGGPRSTDTQYF. The entire variable domain, with the rest obtained from reference TRBV5-5 and TRBJ2-3, is as follows: DAGVTQSPTHLIKTRGQQVTLRCSPISGHKSVSWYQQVLGQGPQFIFQYYEKEERGRGNFPDRFSARQFPNYSSELNVNALLLGDSALYLCASSLLAGGPRSTDTQYFGPGTRLTVL.

This clonotype has more than one count but fewer than ten. The chain joins TRBV27 to TRBJ2-3; 7 bases map to TRBD2. This CDR3 has 12 amino acids. Germline CDR1 is MNHEY and CDR2 is SMNVEV (reference sequence). V dropped 3 bases and J dropped 11; count of bases not matched to a gene: 5. As DNA, the CDR3 is TGTGCCAGCAGTTTCAGCGGGATAAAGCAGTATTTT. Translated, it gives CASSFSGIKQYF.

The chain links TRBV12-3 or TRBV12-4 to TRBJ2-7; either TRBD1 or TRBD2 may fit D (5 bases each). V lost 5 bases, J lost 2 bases, and 7 bases lay in between. This CDR3 has 12 residues. The CDR3 DNA follows: TGTGCCAGCAGTCGGGGACCCTACGAGCAGTACTTC. Translated: CASSRGPYEQYF.